One and the same sample provided the 26 T cell receptor beta chains below, sequenced in a study of blood T cell repertoires in COVID-19. Generated by immunoSEQ multiplex PCR, the TCRdb table keeps only in-frame clones and is missing some. The profile shows 140,000 to 150,000 clones, approximately 91% of them singletons. The sequencing input was peripheral blood. These receptors were taken from a human donor in a cohort sampled during active COVID-19.

This sequence joins TRBV9 and TRBJ1-1, with D possibly matching TRBD1 (5 bases). The V end was cut by 0 bases, the J end by 0 bases, with 12 bases between. This CDR3 is 16 amino acids long. Germline V gene sequence: CDR1 SGDLS, CDR2 YYNGEE. CDR3: CASSVEDKHMNTEAFF. CDR3 sequence (DNA): TGTGCCAGCAGCGTAGAGGACAAACATATGAACACTGAAGCTTTCTTT. Drawing the rest from reference TRBV9 and TRBJ1-1, the complete variable domain is DSGVTQTPKHLITATGQRVTLRCSPRSGDLSVYWYQQSLDQGLQFLIQYYNGEERAKGNILERFSAQQFPDLHSELNLSSLELGDSALYFCASSVEDKHMNTEAFFGQGTRLTVV.

The rearrangement joins TRBV19 to TRBJ1-2; D may be TRBD1 (5 bases). CDR1 and CDR2 from the germline V gene are LNHDA and SQIVND (reference sequence). This CDR3 has 16 residues. Trimming left V 5 bases short and J 0 bases short, with 16 bases between. The CDR3 sequence is CASSLDTGFPNYGYTF. CDR3 nucleotide sequence: TGTGCCAGTAGTTTGGACACCGGGTTTCCTAACTATGGCTACACCTTC.

The CDR3 DNA sequence: TGTGCCCGGGTAGGACTAGTCTACGAGCAGTACTTC. As protein: CARVGLVYEQYF. The chain links TRBV11-2 to TRBJ2-7; 7 nucleotides line up with TRBD2. The junction had 7 bases not matched to a gene; V was cut back by 11 bases and J by 3 bases. CDR1 and CDR2 (germline): SGHAT, FQNNGV. The CDR3 runs 12 residues.

For the CDR3, the DNA is TGTGCTAGTGGTTATTGGGGACAGGTCGAGACCCAGTACTTC. This sequence encodes CASGYWGQVETQYF. The genes are TRBV12-5 and TRBJ2-5; 8 bases fit TRBD1. The ends lost 4 bases at V and 5 bases at J; junction bases unmatched: 6. Germline CDR1 and CDR2: LGHNT and FRNRAP. The CDR3 spans 14 residues.

V gene TRBV15 combines with J gene TRBJ1-2; a possible D gene is TRBD1 (5 bases). CDR1 and CDR2 from the germline V gene are LNHNV and YYDKDF (reference sequence). The V end was cut by 2 bases, the J end by 1 base, with 11 bases between. The CDR3 runs 15 residues. The CDR3 nucleotides read TGTGCCACCAGCAGAAAGACGACAGTTAACTATGGCTACACCTTC. This sequence encodes CATSRKTTVNYGYTF. The full variable domain, its missing parts supplied by reference TRBV15 and TRBJ1-2, is DAMVIQNPRYQVTQFGKPVTLSCSQTLNHNVMYWYQQKSSQAPKLLFHYYDKDFNNEADTPDNFQSRRPNTSFCFLDIRSPGLGDTAMYLCATSRKTTVNYGYTFGSGTRLTVV.

This chain links TRBV5-1 with TRBJ1-2, with D uncertain. Germline V gene sequence: CDR1 SGHRS, CDR2 YFSETQ. CDR3 length: 15 amino acids. Trimming removed 0 bases from V and 4 bases from J, with 13 bases in between. CDR3 in DNA: TGCGCCAGCAGCTTGGACGAATTTATACTCTATGGCTACACCTTC. Amino acid sequence: CASSLDEFILYGYTF.

This clone showed up just once. This sequence joins TRBV6-5 and TRBJ1-6; D is perhaps TRBD1 (5 bases). In germline, CDR1 is MNHEY, CDR2 SVGAGI. The CDR3 length is 14 residues. Trimming removed 7 bases from V and 7 bases from J, with 14 bases in between. Here the CDR3 reads CASKAAGWNSPLHF. In nucleotides, the CDR3 is TGTGCCAGCAAGGCGGCAGGGTGGAATTCACCCCTCCACTTT.

In its sample, this clone was seen once. The same CDR3 also results from other DNA sequences found in this sample. The chain employs TRBV12-3 or TRBV12-4 and TRBJ1-2, with D perhaps matching TRBD1 (6 bases). Trimming took off 1 base at V and 5 bases at J, with 8 bases between the two ends. This CDR3 spans 13 amino acids. The CDR3 DNA reads TGTGCCAGCAGTTTAGAACAGGGATATGGCTACACCTTC. As protein: CASSLEQGYGYTF.

This clone was detected once. V gene TRBV30 combines with J gene TRBJ2-3; D call uncertain. Between the trimmed V and J ends, which lost 0 bases and 2 bases, there was a span of 9 bases. CDR1 is GTSNPN and CDR2 is SVGIG in the germline V gene (reference sequence). This CDR3 is 14 amino acids long. The CDR3 nucleotides are TGTGCCTGGAGTGTACGAGTTTCCACAGATACGCAGTATTTT. Translating it yields CAWSVRVSTDTQYF.

This chain links TRBV19 with TRBJ2-1, with TRBD1 identical over 9 bases. The trim removed 10 bases at V and 0 bases at J, leaving 16 bases unmatched. Germline V lookup: CDR1 LNHDA, CDR2 SQIVND (reference sequence). The CDR3 runs to 18 residues. The CDR3 DNA sequence: TGTGCCACTGACAGCTTTGGAGGACAGGGGTACTCCTACAATGAGCAGTTCTTC. This gives the protein CATDSFGGQGYSYNEQFF. The full variable domain, with the rest looked up from reference TRBV19 and TRBJ2-1, is DGGITQSPKYLFRKEGQNVTLSCEQNLNHDAMYWYRQDPGQGLRLIYYSQIVNDFQKGDIAEGYSVSREKKESFPLTVTSAQKNPTAFYLCATDSFGGQGYSYNEQFFGPGTRLTVL.

This clone has only one observation. The chain employs TRBV28 and TRBJ1-5, with D hard to call. The CDR3 consists of 12 residues. The V end lost 6 bases, the J end lost 3 bases, and 6 bases lay between the germline ends. Germline V gene data show CDR1 as MDHEN and CDR2 as SYDVKM. CDR3 loop: CASRANNQPQHF. The CDR3 DNA sequence: TGTGCCAGCAGGGCCAACAATCAGCCCCAGCATTTT.

CDR3 in amino acids: CASTLQNTGELFF. The CDR3 nucleotides read TGTGCCAGCACCTTACAGAACACCGGGGAGCTGTTTTTT. This sequence joins TRBV2 and TRBJ2-2; unclear D gene. This CDR3 contains 13 residues. Trimming stripped 7 bases from V and 1 base from J, with 7 bases between. The germline V gene encodes CDR1 SNHLY and CDR2 FYNNEI.

The chain combines TRBV18 with TRBJ2-5; 8 positions match TRBD1. The germline CDR1 and CDR2 sequences are KGHSH and LQKENI. V was pared by 4 bases and J by 1 base, with 2 bases of the junction left unmatched. This CDR3 is built from 14 residues. The CDR3 spells CASSRGTGQETQYF. Here the CDR3 DNA reads TGTGCCAGCTCACGTGGGACAGGCCAAGAGACCCAGTACTTC.

The V call is TRBV7-9, the J call TRBJ1-3; 7 bases fit TRBD1. V lost 4 bases, J lost 1 base, and 7 bases stayed unmatched. Germline V gene lookup returns CDR1 SEHNR and CDR2 FQNEAQ (reference sequence). The CDR3 is made up of 16 amino acids. The CDR3 nucleotides read TGTGCCAGCAGCTCAGGGGGGCTGGGGTCTGGAAACACCATATATTTT. It translates to CASSSGGLGSGNTIYF.

This clone was picked up a small number of times. The rearrangement joins TRBV6-2 or TRBV6-3 to TRBJ2-3; D remains unclear. Trimming pared 4 bases from V and 1 base from J, leaving 12 bases between. The germline V gene has CDR1 MNHEY and CDR2 SVGEGT. The CDR3 has 15 residues. The CDR3 DNA follows: TGTGCCAGCAGTTTCGTTTACCCGGGCACAGATACGCAGTATTTT. This translates into CASSFVYPGTDTQYF.

CDR3 sequence (DNA): TGCGCCAGCAGCTTGACAGGGGCCGACTCTGGAAACACCATATATTTT. It codes for CASSLTGADSGNTIYF. This chain joins TRBV5-1 and TRBJ1-3; 7 bases line up with TRBD1. From germline, CDR1 is SGHRS and CDR2 YFSETQ. The CDR3 loop spans 16 amino acids. V lost 1 base to trimming and J lost 0 bases; unmatched junction nucleotides: 4. Supplemented by reference TRBV5-1 and TRBJ1-3, the full variable domain reads KAGVTQTPRYLIKTRGQQVTLSCSPISGHRSVSWYQQTPGQGLQFLFEYFSETQRNKGNFPGRFSGRQFSNSRSEMNVSTLELGDSALYLCASSLTGADSGNTIYFGEGSWLTVV.

The V call is TRBV15, the J call TRBJ1-5; TRBD1 matches 10 bases. This CDR3 has 14 residues. V lost 5 bases, J lost 8 bases, and 6 bases stayed unmatched. Germline loops: CDR1 LNHNV, CDR2 YYDKDF (reference sequence). Here the CDR3 reads CATSRDRGSEPQHF. CDR3 nucleotide sequence: TGTGCCACCAGCCGGGACAGGGGTTCGGAGCCCCAGCATTTT.

The V call is TRBV30, the J call TRBJ1-6; possibly TRBD1 for D (6 bases). This CDR3 has 16 residues. CDR1 and CDR2 from the germline V gene are GTSNPN and SVGIG (reference sequence). The V end lost 3 bases, the J end lost 0 bases, and 12 bases lay between the germline ends. This CDR3 is CAWSGQTSSYNSPLHF. The CDR3 DNA reads TGTGCCTGGAGCGGACAGACGAGCTCCTATAATTCACCCCTCCACTTT.

CDR3 bases: TGTGCCAGCAGCTTAGTAGGACAGGGGTGGGATACGCAGTATTTT. Translating it yields CASSLVGQGWDTQYF. The chain is built from TRBV7-2 and TRBJ2-3; 9 bases match TRBD1. Germline V gene sequence: CDR1 SGHTA, CDR2 FQGNSA. There are 15 residues in the CDR3. Trimming took 1 base from V and 6 from J; bases not matched to a gene: 5.

The genes are TRBV28 and TRBJ2-4, with D possibly TRBD2 on 6 matching bases. V lost 7 bases, J lost 8 bases, and 18 bases lay in between. Germline CDR1 reads MDHEN; CDR2 reads SYDVKM. CDR3 length equals 14 residues. Here the CDR3 DNA reads TGTGCCAGCACCTTCGGAGGGACCACGGACATTCAGTACTTC. Translated: CASTFGGTTDIQYF.

The chain uses TRBV5-6 and TRBJ1-2; 8 positions agree with TRBD1. Trimming at V came to 0 bases and at J to 7 bases, leaving 14 bases not matched to a gene. CDR1 and CDR2 (germline): SGHDT, YYEEEE. The CDR3 runs 17 residues. CDR3 residues: CASSLALTGQGAGGYTF. The CDR3 DNA reads as TGTGCCAGCAGCTTGGCCTTGACTGGGCAGGGGGCTGGTGGCTACACCTTC.

The chain is built from TRBV18 and TRBJ2-7; 7 nucleotides line up with TRBD1. V dropped 2 bases and J dropped 6; count of bases not matched to a gene: 7. Germline-derived CDR1 and CDR2 are KGHSH and LQKENI. The length of the CDR3 is 14 residues. This CDR3 is CASSPDRDNGEQYF. The CDR3 DNA reads TGTGCCAGCTCACCAGACAGGGATAACGGCGAGCAGTACTTC.

The gene calls are TRBV2 and TRBJ2-1; the match to TRBD1 covers 7 bases. The CDR3 is made up of 13 amino acids. The germline CDR1 and CDR2 sequences are SNHLY and FYNNEI. Trimming removed 4 bases from V and 3 bases from J; junction bases left unmatched: 0. CDR3 sequence (DNA): TGTGCCAGCAGTGGGGACAGCTACAATGAGCAGTTCTTC. As protein: CASSGDSYNEQFF.

J is TRBJ2-7 and V is TRBV5-6; 8 bases align to TRBD2. This CDR3 contains 14 residues. Germline CDR1 is SGHDT and CDR2 is YYEEEE. V gave up 4 bases and J gave up 0 bases; unmatched junction bases: 3. CDR3 DNA: TGTGCCAGCAGCCTCGGGGGGGCCTCCTACGAGCAGTACTTC. Protein sequence: CASSLGGASYEQYF. The complete variable domain, with remaining parts taken from reference TRBV5-6 and TRBJ2-7, reads DAGVTQSPTHLIKTRGQQVTLRCSPKSGHDTVSWYQQALGQGPQFIFQYYEEEERQRGNFPDRFSGHQFPNYSSELNVNALLLGDSALYLCASSLGGASYEQYFGPGTRLTVT.

The V call is TRBV30, the J call TRBJ2-1; a weak D match, TRBD2 (6 bases). This CDR3 has 13 residues. CDR1 GTSNPN and CDR2 SVGIG come from the germline V gene (reference sequence). The DNA of the CDR3 is TGTGGCTTCAGGCGGGACTCCTACAATGAGCAGTTCTTC. It is translated as CGFRRDSYNEQFF.

The gene calls are TRBV5-4 and TRBJ1-6, with 9 positions matching TRBD1. The CDR3 is 15 residues long. V lost 8 bases to trimming and J lost 9 bases; unmatched junction nucleotides: 12. Per germline, CDR1 SGHNT and CDR2 YYREEE (reference sequence). The CDR3 here is CARMAWDRATSPLHF. The CDR3 coding sequence is TGTGCCAGGATGGCGTGGGACAGGGCCACTTCACCCCTCCACTTT.